These 28 T cell receptor beta chains came from one sample sequenced in a study of cytomegalovirus exposure and HLA in healthy donors. TCRdb's table, derived via immunoSEQ multiplex PCR, lists solely in-frame clones and lacks some. In the table there are tens of thousands of clones, roughly 93% of which are singletons. The sample consisted of PBMCs. Receptors originate from a woman younger than 45 in good health and CMV-seronegative.

This sequence joins TRBV9 and TRBJ1-1, with a tentative D call TRBD1 (5 bases). Germline CDR1 and CDR2: SGDLS and YYNGEE. The CDR3 loop spans 12 amino acids. V gave up 4 bases and J gave up 11 bases, with 15 bases separating them. Here the CDR3 reads CASSPPGGRAFF. Here the CDR3 DNA reads TGTGCCAGCAGCCCCCCCGGGGGGAGGGCTTTCTTT.

The chain uses TRBV19 and TRBJ1-5, with D unclear. Per the germline V gene, CDR1 is LNHDA and CDR2 is SQIVND (reference sequence). This CDR3 comprises 18 residues. The V end was cut by 4 bases, the J end by 0 bases, with 19 bases between. CDR3 in amino acids: CASSTPPGERFSNQPQHF. For the CDR3, the DNA is TGTGCCAGTAGTACTCCTCCGGGAGAGAGGTTTAGCAATCAGCCCCAGCATTTT.

This rearrangement joins TRBV7-3 to TRBJ1-1, with D possibly matching TRBD1 (5 bases). Per the germline V gene, CDR1 is SGHTA and CDR2 is FQGTGA. The V end lost 5 bases, the J end lost 1 base, and 8 bases lay between the germline ends. This CDR3 is built from 13 residues. CDR3 in amino acids: CASSLGQNTEAFF. The CDR3 coding sequence is TGTGCCAGCAGCCTTGGACAGAACACTGAAGCTTTCTTT.

The genes are TRBV7-2 and TRBJ2-7; 8 nucleotides match TRBD2. Losses at the gene ends were 0 bases for V and 2 bases for J; bases not matched to a gene: 3. CDR3 length: 15 amino acids. Germline loops: CDR1 SGHTA, CDR2 FQGNSA. CDR3 region: CASSLASGVTYEQYF. CDR3 in DNA: TGTGCCAGCAGCTTAGCTAGCGGGGTTACCTACGAGCAGTACTTC.

On this clone itself: The same CDR3 is also encoded by other DNA sequences in this sample. This chain connects TRBV4-2 to TRBJ2-2; maybe TRBD2 (5 bases). CDR1 LGHNA and CDR2 YNFKEQ come from the germline V gene. The V gene lost 7 bases and the J gene lost 6 bases, with 24 bases spanning the gap. The CDR3 is 17 amino acids. CDR3 protein: CASIHSEDTGLPGELFF. CDR3 bases: TGTGCCAGCATCCATTCAGAGGATACGGGGTTGCCCGGGGAGCTGTTTTTT.

This rearrangement joins TRBV9 to TRBJ2-1, with 10 positions matching TRBD2. Germline assignment: CDR1 SGDLS and CDR2 YYNGEE. Germline trimming cut 4 bases from V and 6 bases from J; bases unmatched to any gene: 19. CDR3 length: 19 residues. This chain's CDR3 is CASSPTQRGLAGGINEQFF. The CDR3 coding sequence is TGTGCCAGCAGCCCAACGCAGAGGGGGTTAGCGGGAGGAATCAATGAGCAGTTCTTC.

The V and J genes are TRBV5-1 and TRBJ2-5, with D uncertain. CDR1 and CDR2 (germline): SGHRS, YFSETQ. The CDR3 loop spans 14 amino acids. V was trimmed by 2 bases and J by 3 bases, leaving 11 bases between them. For the CDR3, the DNA is TGCGCCAGCAGCTTTGGAGTAGCTAAAGAGACCCAGTACTTC. The encoded protein is CASSFGVAKETQYF.

V gene TRBV28 combines with J gene TRBJ1-2, with D uncertain. Per the germline V gene, CDR1 is MDHEN and CDR2 is SYDVKM. The CDR3 runs 15 residues. V was trimmed by 4 bases and J by 5 bases, leaving 17 bases between them. Written as DNA, the CDR3 is TGTGCCAGCAGTTCCACATACACCGCGGGTTATGGCTACACCTTC. Protein product: CASSSTYTAGYGYTF.

Only one count was recorded for this clone. The chain links TRBV18 to TRBJ2-3, with 9 bases lining up with TRBD2. V trimming: 3 bases; J trimming: 0 bases; junction bases outside the gene matches: 1. The CDR3 contains 15 residues. Per the germline V gene, CDR1 is KGHSH and CDR2 is LQKENI. CDR3 coding DNA: TGTGCCAGCTCACCGCTAGCGGGGAGCACAGATACGCAGTATTTT. Protein product: CASSPLAGSTDTQYF.

This clone appeared a single time. The chain recombines TRBV19 with TRBJ2-1, with 12 bases that match TRBD1. Trimming at V came to 6 bases and at J to 6 bases, leaving 9 bases not matched to a gene. CDR1 is LNHDA, CDR2 SQIVND, per germline (reference sequence). The CDR3 runs to 16 residues. The CDR3 region has the DNA TGTGCCAGTAGGAGAGGGACAGGGGGCTTCGGCAATGAGCAGTTCTTC. It specifies CASRRGTGGFGNEQFF.

The chain uses TRBV5-1 and TRBJ2-7; 8 bases agree with TRBD2. Germline assignment: CDR1 SGHRS and CDR2 YFSETQ. J lost 0 bases, V lost 4 bases, and 9 bases had no gene match. CDR3 length: 16 amino acids. DNA of the CDR3: TGCGCCAGCAGCCCCCTAGCGGGTCGGAGCTCCTACGAGCAGTACTTC. Amino acids: CASSPLAGRSSYEQYF.

This sequence joins TRBV29-1 and TRBJ2-7; maybe TRBD2 (5 bases). Per the germline V gene, CDR1 is SQVTM and CDR2 is ANQGSEA. V lost 4 bases and J lost 12, with 16 bases in between. CDR3 length equals 11 residues. CDR3 sequence: CSVVVGLRGYF. The CDR3, as DNA: TGCAGCGTTGTAGTTGGACTCCGGGGGTACTTC.

The gene calls are TRBV18 and TRBJ2-5, with D tentatively TRBD1 (5 bases). Trimming cost V 3 bases and J 5 bases, with 13 bases left between them. The CDR3 has 14 residues. Germline lookup yields CDR1 KGHSH and CDR2 LQKENI. This CDR3 is CASSPHQGWETQYF. The CDR3, as DNA: TGTGCCAGCTCACCCCATCAGGGTTGGGAGACCCAGTACTTC.

This clone turned up a few times. This chain links TRBV19 with TRBJ2-2, with D maybe TRBD1 (6 bases). Germline V gene sequence: CDR1 LNHDA, CDR2 SQIVND (reference sequence). The CDR3 is made up of 17 amino acids. V was cut by 7 bases and J by 4 bases, with 22 bases left in between. Here the CDR3 reads CASKTPGTGSGTGELFF. As DNA, the CDR3 is TGTGCCAGTAAAACACCGGGAACAGGGAGTGGCACCGGGGAGCTGTTTTTT.

This clone was picked up a small number of times. The rearrangement links TRBV6-5 to TRBJ1-6; D is possibly TRBD1 (5 bases). Looked up from germline, CDR1 is MNHEY and CDR2 is SVGAGI. This CDR3 has 15 amino acids. V shed 5 bases and J shed 7 bases, with 15 bases lying between them. This CDR3 is CASSRRTGYNSPLHF. CDR3 coding DNA: TGTGCCAGCAGTCGACGAACAGGCTACAATTCACCCCTCCACTTT.

The chain recombines TRBV30 with TRBJ1-2; a weak D match, TRBD1 (6 bases). The V end lost 0 bases, the J end lost 7 bases, and 30 bases lay between the germline ends. The germline CDR1 and CDR2 sequences are GTSNPN and SVGIG (reference sequence). There are 19 residues in the CDR3. The CDR3 DNA is TGTGCCTGGAGTGTAGTAAGAAAGGCCCAGGGGCCCCACGGTGGTGGCTACACCTTC. Its translation is CAWSVVRKAQGPHGGGYTF.

This chain links TRBV5-6 with TRBJ1-6; D is perhaps TRBD1 (5 bases). The germline CDR1 and CDR2 sequences are SGHDT and YYEEEE. Deletions cut 1 base from V and 6 bases from J, with 8 bases between. CDR3 length equals 14 residues. CDR3 residues: CASSLWGLNSPLHF. In nucleotides, the CDR3 is TGTGCCAGCAGCTTGTGGGGCCTTAATTCACCCCTCCACTTT. The variable domain in full, with the rest retrieved from reference TRBV5-6 and TRBJ1-6, is DAGVTQSPTHLIKTRGQQVTLRCSPKSGHDTVSWYQQALGQGPQFIFQYYEEEERQRGNFPDRFSGHQFPNYSSELNVNALLLGDSALYLCASSLWGLNSPLHFGNGTRLTVT.

The V call is TRBV2, the J call TRBJ2-2; 7 bases map to TRBD1. The germline CDR1 and CDR2 sequences are SNHLY and FYNNEI. This CDR3 contains 15 residues. The ends lost 7 bases at V and 0 bases at J; junction bases unmatched: 5. Here the CDR3 reads CASILGQSNTGELFF. The CDR3 DNA follows: TGTGCCAGCATTCTGGGACAGTCGAACACCGGGGAGCTGTTTTTT.

The CDR3 protein is CAWSRGQPTGPEAFF. In DNA, the CDR3 is TGTGCCTGGAGTAGGGGACAACCGACAGGGCCTGAAGCTTTCTTT. This chain uses TRBV30 with TRBJ1-1; TRBD1 aligns across 7 bases. This CDR3 contains 15 residues. V dropped 2 bases and J dropped 6; count of bases not matched to a gene: 12. Looked up from germline, CDR1 is GTSNPN and CDR2 is SVGIG (reference sequence).

The rearrangement links TRBV18 to TRBJ2-3; D may be TRBD2 (5 bases). CDR3 length equals 13 residues. Germline CDR1 is KGHSH and CDR2 is LQKENI. The V end lost 3 bases, the J end lost 7 bases, and 11 bases lay between the germline ends. CDR3 sequence reads: CASSPARDNTQYF. The CDR3 nucleotides read TGTGCCAGCTCACCTGCCCGGGATAATACGCAGTATTTT.

V gene TRBV12-5 combines with J gene TRBJ1-2; 7 bases line up with TRBD1. V was pared by 6 bases and J by 1 base, with 2 bases of the junction left unmatched. Germline V gene lookup returns CDR1 LGHNT and CDR2 FRNRAP. The CDR3 extends over 13 amino acids. DNA for the CDR3: TGTGCTAGTGGCAGACAGGGTAACTATGGCTACACCTTC. Translated: CASGRQGNYGYTF.

The chain links TRBV19 to TRBJ1-3; 11 nucleotides align to TRBD1. This CDR3 region has 16 residues. V trimming: 3 bases; J trimming: 4 bases; junction bases outside the gene matches: 5. Germline loops: CDR1 LNHDA, CDR2 SQIVND (reference sequence). This CDR3 is CASSIGQGALGNTIYF. The DNA of the CDR3 is TGTGCCAGTAGTATCGGACAGGGGGCGTTGGGAAACACCATATATTTT.

The chain links TRBV30 to TRBJ1-2; a possible D gene is TRBD1 (5 bases). This CDR3 has 12 amino acids. V dropped 3 bases and J dropped 9 bases, with 14 bases sitting between them. Germline V gene data show CDR1 as GTSNPN and CDR2 as SVGIG (reference sequence). Here the CDR3 reads CAWSGGVGRYTF. The CDR3 DNA is TGTGCCTGGAGCGGGGGGGTGGGCCGCTACACCTTC.

The rearrangement joins TRBV29-1 to TRBJ1-2; 8 bases are a match to TRBD1. The CDR3 has 13 amino acids. With V trimmed by 4 bases and J by 4 bases, 5 bases remained unmatched. Per germline, CDR1 SQVTM and CDR2 ANQGSEA. The CDR3 DNA sequence: TGCAGCGTTGGGAGAGGGACAGGCTATGGCTACACCTTC. Residues: CSVGRGTGYGYTF. Combining the CDR3 with reference TRBV29-1 and TRBJ1-2 gives the whole variable domain SAVISQKPSRDICQRGTSLTIQCQVDSQVTMMFWYRQQPGQSLTLIATANQGSEATYESGFVIDKFPISRPNLTFSTLTVSNMSPEDSSIYLCSVGRGTGYGYTFGSGTRLTVV.

This sequence joins TRBV9 and TRBJ2-5; possibly TRBD2 for D (6 bases). V was pared by 4 bases and J by 5 bases, with 18 bases between. The CDR3 covers 15 residues. Germline V lookup: CDR1 SGDLS, CDR2 YYNGEE. In nucleotides, the CDR3 is TGTGCCAGCAGCCCAGAAACAGGACTACTCGAGACCCAGTACTTC. Amino acid sequence: CASSPETGLLETQYF.

The V call is TRBV5-8, the J call TRBJ2-1; 10 bases are shared with TRBD2. With 4 bases clipped from V and 9 bases from J, the junction kept 10 bases outside the gene matches. CDR1 and CDR2 (germline): SGHTS, YDEGEE. CDR3 size: 15 residues. Here the CDR3 DNA reads TGTGCCAGCAGCCATCAGGGACTAGCGAAGGGTGAGCAGTTCTTC. It is translated as CASSHQGLAKGEQFF.

V usage is TRBV28 and J usage is TRBJ2-7, with 10 bases that match TRBD1. Germline V gene sequence: CDR1 MDHEN, CDR2 SYDVKM. The CDR3 is made up of 14 amino acids. Germline trimming cut 6 bases from V and 4 bases from J; bases unmatched to any gene: 6. CDR3 nucleotide sequence: TGTGCCAGCAGGACCGGGACAGGGGTGTACGAGCAGTACTTC. Residues: CASRTGTGVYEQYF.

The rearrangement links TRBV7-2 to TRBJ2-5; 10 bases agree with TRBD2. Germline V gene data show CDR1 as SGHTA and CDR2 as FQGNSA. J gave up 4 bases and V 5 bases, and 7 bases lay outside the gene matches. This CDR3 comprises 15 residues. CDR3 residues: CASSLTSGGGETQYF. The CDR3 DNA reads TGTGCCAGCAGCCTAACAAGCGGGGGGGGAGAGACCCAGTACTTC.